Shown below are 12 T cell receptor beta chains from a single sample sequenced in a study of PD-1 blockade in classical Hodgkin lymphoma. Time point: cycle 4 day 1 (C4D1), after 5 to 7 weeks of nivolumab. Following autologous stem cell transplantation, relapse occurred in every patient, and exposure to brentuximab vedotin varied. Assay used: immunoSEQ multiplex PCR; TCRdb lists only in-frame clones, some missing. This table has roughly 50,000 clones, around 90% appearing once. The material was peripheral blood mononuclear cells (PBMCs), obtained before the fourth cycle of nivolumab. The receptors come from a human donor with classical Hodgkin lymphoma.

J is TRBJ2-7 and V is TRBV13; 9 nucleotides align to TRBD1. The length of the CDR3 is 15 residues. Germline values: CDR1 PRHDT, CDR2 FYEKMQ (reference sequence). V dropped 0 bases and J dropped 2; count of bases not matched to a gene: 2. This chain's CDR3 is CASSLGGTGPYEQYF. The DNA of the CDR3 is TGTGCCAGCAGCTTAGGGGGGACAGGGCCCTACGAGCAGTACTTC.

The rearrangement uses TRBV5-1 and TRBJ2-3; the match to TRBD1 covers 7 bases. The J segment lost 3 bases and the V segment lost 3 bases, leaving 4 bases of the junction unmatched. CDR3 length: 14 amino acids. Germline lookup yields CDR1 SGHRS and CDR2 YFSETQ. CDR3 nucleotide sequence: TGCGCCAGCAGCTATGGACAGGCAACAGATACGCAGTATTTT. It encodes CASSYGQATDTQYF.

V gene TRBV9 combines with J gene TRBJ2-3; 10 nucleotides agree with TRBD2. This CDR3 spans 15 amino acids. CDR1 SGDLS and CDR2 YYNGEE come from the germline V gene. J lost 5 bases, V lost 1 base, and 4 bases had no gene match. The CDR3 region is CASSVIAGGGDTQYF. CDR3 coding DNA: TGTGCCAGCAGCGTAATAGCGGGAGGTGGAGATACGCAGTATTTT.

The CDR3 region has the DNA TGTGCCAGCTCACCACAGGGCAGCGAGCAGTACTTC. Its protein is CASSPQGSEQYF. This chain uses TRBV18 with TRBJ2-7; D call uncertain. The CDR3 consists of 12 residues. The germline gives CDR1 KGHSH, CDR2 LQKENI. V lost 1 base and J 6 bases, leaving 7 bases between the germline ends.

This chain uses TRBV13 with TRBJ2-2, with D uncertain. Germline V gives CDR1 PRHDT, CDR2 FYEKMQ (reference sequence). V was clipped by 5 bases and J by 6 bases, with 13 bases between them. The CDR3 length is 14 residues. CDR3 protein: CASSDNLQAGELFF. The CDR3 bases are TGTGCCAGCAGCGATAATCTGCAGGCCGGGGAGCTGTTTTTT.

This chain uses TRBV28 with TRBJ2-2, with TRBD1 matching over 7 bases. This CDR3 is 13 amino acids long. Germline V gene lookup returns CDR1 MDHEN and CDR2 SYDVKM. Germline trimming cut 9 bases from V and 6 bases from J; bases unmatched to any gene: 7. CDR3 amino acids: CASTTGDAGELFF. The CDR3 DNA is TGTGCCAGTACCACAGGGGACGCCGGGGAGCTGTTTTTT.

The genes are TRBV5-1 and TRBJ2-1; possible D gene TRBD2, 6 bases. Trimming pared 0 bases from V and 8 bases from J, leaving 18 bases between. This CDR3 spans 16 amino acids. Per germline, CDR1 SGHRS and CDR2 YFSETQ. CDR3 in DNA: TGCGCCAGCAGCTTGGATGGGCGGGATTATCGCGATGAGCAGTTCTTC. It yields the protein CASSLDGRDYRDEQFF.

The chain joins TRBV9 to TRBJ2-1, with 7 bases matching TRBD1. The germline CDR1 and CDR2 sequences are SGDLS and YYNGEE. V gave up 6 bases and J gave up 0 bases; unmatched junction bases: 6. The CDR3 contains 15 residues. The DNA of the CDR3 is TGTGCCAGCAACGGGCGACAGGGCTCCTACAATGAGCAGTTCTTC. Protein sequence: CASNGRQGSYNEQFF.

The V and J genes are TRBV15 and TRBJ1-2, with 8 bases that match TRBD1. V trimming: 2 bases; J trimming: 3 bases; junction bases outside the gene matches: 5. The CDR3 is 15 residues long. CDR1 and CDR2 from the germline V gene are LNHNV and YYDKDF (reference sequence). CDR3 in DNA: TGTGCCACCAGCAGACCGCCGGACAGGGACTATGGCTACACCTTC. This encodes CATSRPPDRDYGYTF.

The genes are TRBV28 and TRBJ2-7, with D perhaps matching TRBD1 or TRBD2 (5 bases each). This CDR3 is 13 amino acids long. V lost 7 bases, J lost 3 bases, and 13 bases lay in between. CDR1 MDHEN and CDR2 SYDVKM come from the germline V gene. The CDR3 loop is CASMGVGFYEQYF. The CDR3 nucleotides are TGTGCCAGCATGGGGGTAGGCTTCTACGAGCAGTACTTC.

This clone was counted once. The sample has other DNA sequences that encode this CDR3 too. The gene calls are TRBV7-3 and TRBJ2-3, with D unclear. The CDR3 is made up of 12 amino acids. CDR1 is SGHTA, CDR2 FQGTGA, per germline. Trimming pared 5 bases from V and 2 bases from J, leaving 5 bases between. The CDR3 loop reads CASSQSTDTQYF. In DNA form, the CDR3 reads TGTGCCAGCAGCCAGTCCACAGATACGCAGTATTTT.

The V and J genes are TRBV19 and TRBJ2-1; 7 bases fit TRBD2. After removal of 5 bases from V and 2 bases from J, the junction contained 9 bases not matched to a gene. Germline CDR1 LNHDA, CDR2 SQIVND (reference sequence). The CDR3 extends over 16 amino acids. CDR3 coding DNA: TGTGCCAGTAGTCGTGACCGAGGACTAGCCTACAATGAGCAGTTCTTC. Encoded protein: CASSRDRGLAYNEQFF.